Judged by abundance, the clone carrying this T cell receptor beta chain is medium-sized. What it binds is unknown. TCR cDNA molecules each carried a unique molecular identifier. MiXCR was run by TCRdb on the 5' RACE reads, yielding one entry per CDR3 protein. The sample lists about 6,300 distinct CDR3 sequences, 1.3% occurring once. This CDR3 has 13 residues. The germline V gene encodes CDR1 LNHDA and CDR2 SQIVND (reference sequence). Unmatched junction bases numbered 2, after V lost 4 bases and J lost 2 bases. Specified time point: sample taken at primary tumor resection. The data derive from a study of spatial heterogeneity in lung cancer. Whole-study context: The library had UMIs, and each TCR and UMI pair averaged more than ten raw reads.

Findings and caveats of the study: Expanded intratumoral alpha and beta TCR counts tracked tumor mutation counts.

This TCR was recovered from a male donor with early-stage non-small cell lung cancer. The chain uses TRBV19 and TRBJ2-7; TRBD1 matches at 7 bases. The source was lung tumor tissue, collected at surgery. CDR3 residues: CASSNTGAYEQYF. The CDR3 nucleotides are TGTGCCAGTAGTAATACAGGGGCCTACGAGCAGTACTTC.